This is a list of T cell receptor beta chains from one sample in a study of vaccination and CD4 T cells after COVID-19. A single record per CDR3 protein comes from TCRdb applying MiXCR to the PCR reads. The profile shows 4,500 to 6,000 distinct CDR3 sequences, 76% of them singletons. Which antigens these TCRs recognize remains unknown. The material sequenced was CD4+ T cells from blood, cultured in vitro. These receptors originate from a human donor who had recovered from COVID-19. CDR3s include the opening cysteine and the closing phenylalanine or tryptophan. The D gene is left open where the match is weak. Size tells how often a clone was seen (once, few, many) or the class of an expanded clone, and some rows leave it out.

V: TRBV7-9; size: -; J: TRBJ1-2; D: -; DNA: TGTGCCAGCAGCTTAGTGGCAGCGAACTATGGCTACACCTTC; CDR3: CASSLVAANYGYTF
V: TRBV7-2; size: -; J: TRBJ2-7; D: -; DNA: TGTGCCAGCAGCCCCGGATGGACTGAGCAGTACTTC; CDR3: CASSPGWTEQYF
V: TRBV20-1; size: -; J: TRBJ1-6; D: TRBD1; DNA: TGCAGTGGCGGGACAGGAGATTCACCCCTCCACTTT; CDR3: CSGGTGDSPLHF
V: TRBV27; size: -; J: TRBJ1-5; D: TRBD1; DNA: TGTGCCAGCAAAATCAGGGACAGGGGGAGCAATCAGCCCCAGCATTTT; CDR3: CASKIRDRGSNQPQHF
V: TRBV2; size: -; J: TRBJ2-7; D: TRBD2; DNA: TGTGCCAGCAGTTCTAGTGGACTAGCGGGTAACTACGAGCAGTACTTC; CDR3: CASSSSGLAGNYEQYF
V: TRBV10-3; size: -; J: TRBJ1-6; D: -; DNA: TGTGCCACTCGAGGACAGACTGGGTATAATTCACCCCTCCACTTT; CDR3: CATRGQTGYNSPLHF
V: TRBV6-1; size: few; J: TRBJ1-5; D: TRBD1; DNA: TGTGCCAGCATTGGTTCAGGGGGGCATCAGCCCCAGCATTTT; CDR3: CASIGSGGHQPQHF
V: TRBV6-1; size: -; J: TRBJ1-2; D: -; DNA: TGTGCCAGCAGTGACCGGATCCCCTATGGCTACACCTTC; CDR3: CASSDRIPYGYTF
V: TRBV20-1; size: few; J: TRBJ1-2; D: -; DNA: TGCAGTGCTATGACAGGCGGTTACTATGGCTACACCTTC; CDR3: CSAMTGGYYGYTF
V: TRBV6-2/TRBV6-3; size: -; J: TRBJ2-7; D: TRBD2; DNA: TGTGCCAGCAGTTACCCGGGACTAGCGGGAGATAGGCAGTACTTC; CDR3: CASSYPGLAGDRQYF
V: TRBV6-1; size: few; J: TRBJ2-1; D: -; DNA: TGTGCCAGCAGTCAGCTAGATCTCTCCTACAATGAGCAGTTCTTC; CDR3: CASSQLDLSYNEQFF
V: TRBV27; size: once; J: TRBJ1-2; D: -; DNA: TGTGCCAGCAGTTTATTGGACGGAGGCAGCTACACCTTC; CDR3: CASSLLDGGSYTF
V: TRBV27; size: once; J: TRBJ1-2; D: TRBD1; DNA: TGTGCCAGCAGTTTACGACAGGGTGCCTATGGCTACACCTTC; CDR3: CASSLRQGAYGYTF
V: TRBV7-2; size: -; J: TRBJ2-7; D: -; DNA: TGTGCCAGCAGGCTTATGGGCGAGCAGTACTTC; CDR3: CASRLMGEQYF
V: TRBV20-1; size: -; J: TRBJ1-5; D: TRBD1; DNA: TGCAGTGCTAGAGGGACAGGGGAGGCAAGGGGATGGGATCAGCCCCAGCATTTT; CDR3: CSARGTGEARGWDQPQHF
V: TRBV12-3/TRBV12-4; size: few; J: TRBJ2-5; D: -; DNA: TGTGCCAGCAGTTTACGAGGGAGAGAAGAGACCCAGTACTTC; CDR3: CASSLRGREETQYF
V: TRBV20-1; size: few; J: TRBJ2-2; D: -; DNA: TGCAGTGCTCCACAGATCAGCGGGGAGCTGTTTTTT; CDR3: CSAPQISGELFF
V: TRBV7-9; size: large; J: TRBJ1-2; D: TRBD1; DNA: TGTGCCAGCAGCTTACCCGGGGCAGGGGGAAGGTATGGCTACACCTTC; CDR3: CASSLPGAGGRYGYTF
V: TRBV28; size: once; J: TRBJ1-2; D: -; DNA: TGTGCCAGCAGTTTCACTCAGGTCCCCTATGGCTACACCTTC; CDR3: CASSFTQVPYGYTF
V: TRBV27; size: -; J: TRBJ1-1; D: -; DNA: TGTGCCAGCAGTTCTAGAGGTGAAGCTTTCTTT; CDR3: CASSSRGEAFF
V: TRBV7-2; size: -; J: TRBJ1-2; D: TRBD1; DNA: TGTGCCAGCAGCCTAAGGGGGCGCGCGAACTATGGCTACACCTTC; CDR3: CASSLRGRANYGYTF
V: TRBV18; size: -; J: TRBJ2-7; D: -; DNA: TGTGCCAGCTCCTTTGACAGGAACTCCTACGAGCAGTACTTC; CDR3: CASSFDRNSYEQYF
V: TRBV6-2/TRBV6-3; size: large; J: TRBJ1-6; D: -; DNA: TGTGCCAGCGGCCAGGGATCGGGTAATTCACCCCTCCACTTT; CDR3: CASGQGSGNSPLHF
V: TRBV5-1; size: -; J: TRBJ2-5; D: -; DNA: TGCGCCAGCAGCTTGGTCCCTGGTAACCAAGAGACCCAGTACTTC; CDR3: CASSLVPGNQETQYF